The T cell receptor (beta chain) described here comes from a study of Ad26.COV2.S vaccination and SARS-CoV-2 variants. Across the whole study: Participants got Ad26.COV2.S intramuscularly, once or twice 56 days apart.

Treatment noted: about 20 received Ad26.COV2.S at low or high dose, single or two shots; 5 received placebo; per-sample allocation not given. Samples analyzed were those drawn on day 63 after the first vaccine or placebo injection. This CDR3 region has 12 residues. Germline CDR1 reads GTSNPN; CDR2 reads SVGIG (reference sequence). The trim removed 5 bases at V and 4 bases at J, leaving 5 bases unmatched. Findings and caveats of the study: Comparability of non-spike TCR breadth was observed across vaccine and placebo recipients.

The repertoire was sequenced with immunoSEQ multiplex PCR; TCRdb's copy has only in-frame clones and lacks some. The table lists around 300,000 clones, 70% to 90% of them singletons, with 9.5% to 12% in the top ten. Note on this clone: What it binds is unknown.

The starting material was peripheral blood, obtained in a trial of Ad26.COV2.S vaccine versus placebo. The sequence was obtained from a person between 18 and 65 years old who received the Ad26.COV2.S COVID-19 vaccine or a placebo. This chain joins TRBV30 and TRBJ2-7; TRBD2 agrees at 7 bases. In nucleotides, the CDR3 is TGTGCCTGGGTGGGAGGGCCGTACGAGCAGTACTTC. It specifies CAWVGGPYEQYF.